One T cell receptor (beta chain) is described in this entry. Its antigen is as yet unknown. This sample was taken from a study of OX40 agonist ivuxolimab in advanced cancers. Notes on the study in general: Averaged across samples, CD8+ T cells carried more expanded clones than CD4+ did.

This table comes from immunoSEQ multiplex PCR, and its TCRdb copy is limited to in-frame clones, with some not included. The sample has about 13,000 clones; 75% to 85% are singletons. Germline assignment: CDR1 MDHEN and CDR2 SYDVKM. With 3 bases removed from V and 8 bases from J, the gap between germline ends came to 14 bases. The CDR3 totals 15 residues. The sequence came from an adult with an advanced solid tumor such as melanoma, head and neck, liver or kidney cancer. Sequencing was performed on CD4+ or CD8+ T cells sorted from blood, taken in a trial of the OX40 agonist ivuxolimab. The chain recombines TRBV28 with TRBJ1-6; perhaps TRBD1 as D (5 bases). The CDR3 region has the DNA TGTGCCAGCAGTTTCTACTCAGGGAAGGATTCACCCCTCCACTTT. The encoded protein is CASSFYSGKDSPLHF.